What follows describes a single TCR beta chain. Antigen specificity is unknown. A much larger clone lies a single base off, so this may be a read error. This sample stems from a study of molecular identifiers for immune sequencing clone quantification. Study overall: Replicate RNA from about 20,000 or 100,000 naive CD8 T cells formed five aliquots; four were sequenced. Study-wide findings and caveats: In naive cells, under 1% of molecules belonged to clones above 20 RNA copies, against over 97% in effector cells.

Making the bulk TCR libraries relied on previously described methods and listed TCR primers. TCRdb re-called the PCR reads with MiXCR, one entry per CDR3 protein. The sample contains 62,000 or so distinct CDR3 sequences, over 15% of which appear only once. Trimming cost V 4 bases and J 7 bases, with 10 bases left between them. The CDR3 length is 11 residues. Germline V gene data show CDR1 as SQVTM and CDR2 as ANQGSEA. CD8+CD4-CCR7+CD45RA+ cells were sorted as naive CD8 T cells. This rearrangement joins TRBV29-1 to TRBJ1-2; the D gene is possibly TRBD1 (5 bases). Material for sequencing was naive CD8+ T cells from blood, with Jurkat cell RNA spiked in. Noted subset: FACS-sorted CD8+CD4-CCR7+CD45RA+ naive T cells. This sequence originates from a human donor in good health. Some libraries in this study had Jurkat cell RNA spiked in. The CDR3 here is CSVVGGFGYTF. The CDR3 coding sequence is TGCAGCGTTGTGGGGGGGTTTGGCTACACCTTC.